This section outlines one T cell receptor beta chain sequence together with its context. The data were taken from a study of T cells expressing NK-cell markers. Study information: One of eight sequenced donors was HCMV-seronegative; the other seven were seropositive.

From its re-call of the 5' RACE reads, TCRdb lists each CDR3 protein once, without DNA. There are 500,000 to 700,000 distinct CDR3 sequences in the sample, with approximately 3.6% held by the top ten. The CDR3 is 15 amino acids. Germline V lookup: CDR1 SGHDT, CDR2 YYEEEE. The sequence was collected from a man between 18 and 35 years old in good health. This chain connects TRBV5-6 to TRBJ2-1; the D call of TRBD2 rests on TCRdb alone, since no DNA is present to check it. The sequenced sample consisted of blood T cells: a sorted CD56 or NKG2C T cell subset, CD4+ or CD8+ T cells, or bulk PBMC T cells (not recorded which). CDR3 sequence reads: CASSPPGLANYEQFF.